Below, 31 T cell receptor beta chains from the same sample are listed, as sequenced in a study of response to subunit inactivated influenza vaccine. TCRdb re-derived calls from the RT-PCR reads in MiXCR, one entry per CDR3 protein. Of 630,000 or so distinct CDR3 sequences listed, 15% to 19% are singletons. The source was PBMCs from blood, collected about 11 days after vaccination. The receptors originated from a man in his fifties who received an inactivated influenza vaccine.

This clonotype has only a few counts. This sequence joins TRBV6-5 and TRBJ1-2; TRBD1 matches 7 bases. This CDR3 region has 14 residues. Germline CDR1 reads MNHEY; CDR2 reads SVGAGI. With 2 bases clipped from V and 6 bases from J, the junction kept 6 bases outside the gene matches. In DNA, the CDR3 is TGTGCCAGCAGTTACAGGGGACAGAAAAATGGCTACACCTTC. Encoded protein: CASSYRGQKNGYTF.

The chain carries TRBV7-3 and TRBJ2-1; 7 positions match TRBD2. The germline V gene encodes CDR1 SGHTA and CDR2 FQGTGA. The CDR3 has 16 amino acids. With V trimmed by 6 bases and J by 5 bases, 13 bases remained unmatched. Here the CDR3 DNA reads TGTGCCAGCAGACCCGGCGAGCGGGGCCTGAACAATGAGCAGTTCTTC. This encodes CASRPGERGLNNEQFF.

This chain links TRBV5-4 with TRBJ1-2; D perhaps matches TRBD1 (6 bases). Germline values: CDR1 SGHNT, CDR2 YYREEE (reference sequence). The germline V and J ends were trimmed by 0 bases and 6 bases, with 12 bases remaining between them. The CDR3 spans 14 residues. CDR3 loop: CASSLARDNDGYTF. The CDR3 DNA sequence: TGTGCCAGCAGCTTGGCCCGGGACAACGATGGCTACACCTTC. The full variable domain, with the rest looked up from reference TRBV5-4 and TRBJ1-2, is ETGVTQSPTHLIKTRGQQVTLRCSSQSGHNTVSWYQQALGQGPQFIFQYYREEENGRGNFPPRFSGLQFPNYSSELNVNALELDDSALYLCASSLARDNDGYTFGSGTRLTVV.

The V gene is TRBV19, the J gene TRBJ2-3; 8 bases are a match to TRBD2. Germline CDR1 reads LNHDA; CDR2 reads SQIVND (reference sequence). This CDR3 has 17 residues. V lost 1 base and J lost 3; bases outside the gene matches: 9. The CDR3, as DNA: TGTGCCAGTAGTATAGGCGTTGGCGGGAGGAGAACAGATACGCAGTATTTT. It translates to CASSIGVGGRRTDTQYF.

This chain connects TRBV6-1 to TRBJ1-1, with 8 bases aligning to TRBD1. The CDR3 is 13 amino acids. V lost 6 bases to trimming and J lost 8 bases; unmatched junction nucleotides: 8. Germline V gives CDR1 MNHNS, CDR2 SASEGT. The CDR3 bases are TGTGCCAGCAGCGAGACAGGGGTCGGGGAAGCTTTCTTT. This sequence encodes CASSETGVGEAFF.

This clonotype has only one observation. A much more abundant neighbour one base away suggests this may be a read error. V gene TRBV6-5 combines with J gene TRBJ1-1; tentatively, D is TRBD1 (5 bases). The V gene's germline CDR1 is MNHEY and CDR2 SVGAGI. CDR3 length: 14 amino acids. DNA for the CDR3: TGTGCCAGCAGTTACCAGGGAGGGAACACTCAAGCTTTCTTT. It codes for CASSYQGGNTQAFF.

This clonotype occurred a few times. V gene TRBV4-3 combines with J gene TRBJ1-6; the D gene is possibly TRBD1 (5 bases). V lost 0 bases and J lost 8, with 11 bases in between. CDR1 LGHNA and CDR2 YSLEER come from the germline V gene. CDR3 length: 15 amino acids. CDR3 in amino acids: CASSQEVWGDSPLHF. DNA of the CDR3: TGCGCCAGCAGCCAAGAGGTGTGGGGGGATTCACCCCTCCACTTT.

This clonotype was detected only a few times. This sequence joins TRBV6-4 and TRBJ2-1; 9 positions match TRBD1. V was clipped by 5 bases and J by 5 bases; unmatched bases: 7. Germline loops: CDR1 MRHNA, CDR2 SNTAGT. The CDR3 has 15 amino acids. The CDR3 coding sequence is TGTGCCAGCAGTCTCGGGACAGGGCTTGACAATGAGCAGTTCTTC. It encodes CASSLGTGLDNEQFF.

This clonotype was seen a handful of times. The chain employs TRBV7-2 and TRBJ1-1; 8 nucleotides agree with TRBD1. V shed 1 base, J shed 3 bases, and the junction held 7 bases outside the gene matches. Germline assignment: CDR1 SGHTA and CDR2 FQGNSA. CDR3 size: 16 residues. The CDR3 coding sequence is TGTGCCAGCAGCTTAGTGGGCAGGGGGCAGTACACTGAAGCTTTCTTT. It encodes CASSLVGRGQYTEAFF.

This chain links TRBV7-9 with TRBJ2-1; TRBD2 is a possible D gene (6 bases). CDR1 is SEHNR and CDR2 is FQNEAQ in the germline V gene (reference sequence). The CDR3 spans 14 residues. The V and J ends lost 5 bases and 2 bases respectively, with 10 bases between them. The CDR3 loop reads CASSLGLPYNEQFF. CDR3 nucleotides: TGTGCCAGCAGCCTAGGACTACCCTACAATGAGCAGTTCTTC. The full variable domain, its missing parts supplied by reference TRBV7-9 and TRBJ2-1, is DTGVSQNPRHKITKRGQNVTFRCDPISEHNRLYWYRQTLGQGPEFLTYFQNEAQLEKSRLLSDRFSAERPKGSFSTLEIQRTEQGDSAMYLCASSLGLPYNEQFFGPGTRLTVL.

This chain links TRBV7-2 with TRBJ2-2; D unclear. Germline V gene sequence: CDR1 SGHTA, CDR2 FQGNSA. This CDR3 has 13 amino acids. Trimming left V 2 bases short and J 7 bases short, with 8 bases between. CDR3 in DNA: TGTGCCAGCAGCTTATGGCGTGGCGGGGAGCTGTTTTTT. It yields the protein CASSLWRGGELFF.

This clonotype was seen more than once but under ten times. The chain is built from TRBV6-1 and TRBJ1-5; perhaps TRBD1 as D (5 bases). The CDR3 spans 13 residues. V lost 6 bases and J lost 5, with 11 bases in between. Germline V gene lookup returns CDR1 MNHNS and CDR2 SASEGT. The CDR3 region has the DNA TGTGCCAGCAGCCGCGGGACCGATCAGCCCCAGCATTTT. Its translation: CASSRGTDQPQHF.

V gene TRBV30 combines with J gene TRBJ2-1; 11 nucleotides line up with TRBD2. This CDR3 spans 15 amino acids. V shed 2 bases, J shed 4 bases, and the junction held 4 bases outside the gene matches. Germline lookup yields CDR1 GTSNPN and CDR2 SVGIG (reference sequence). CDR3 loop: CAWSITSGRYNEQFF. The CDR3 DNA reads as TGTGCCTGGAGTATTACTAGCGGGAGATACAATGAGCAGTTCTTC. The full variable domain, its missing parts supplied by reference TRBV30 and TRBJ2-1, is SQTIHQWPATLVQPVGSPLSLECTVEGTSNPNLYWYRQAAGRGLQLLFYSVGIGQISSEVPQNLSASRPQDRQFILSSKKLLLSDSGFYLCAWSITSGRYNEQFFGPGTRLTVL.

This clonotype showed up many times. The V gene is TRBV12-3 or TRBV12-4, the J gene TRBJ2-2; D perhaps matches TRBD2 (7 bases). V dropped 4 bases and J dropped 3 bases, with 18 bases sitting between them. This CDR3 spans 17 amino acids. The CDR3: CASSSGGSWLDTGELFF. CDR3 DNA: TGTGCCAGCAGTTCGGGGGGCAGTTGGTTGGACACCGGGGAGCTGTTTTTT.

V gene TRBV24-1 combines with J gene TRBJ2-1; a possible D gene is TRBD2 (5 bases). CDR3 length equals 16 residues. Germline lookup yields CDR1 KGHDR and CDR2 SFDVKD. Trimming left V 3 bases short and J 8 bases short, with 19 bases between. The CDR3 here is CATSDSQERRFDEQFF. CDR3 sequence (DNA): TGTGCCACCAGTGATAGCCAGGAAAGGAGGTTTGATGAGCAGTTCTTC.

This clonotype has only a few counts. V usage is TRBV27 and J usage is TRBJ1-5; D is possibly TRBD1 (5 bases). Germline V gives CDR1 MNHEY, CDR2 SMNVEV (reference sequence). The CDR3 sequence is 15 residues long. Trimming pared 0 bases from V and 4 bases from J, leaving 10 bases between. The DNA of the CDR3 is TGTGCCAGCAGTTTATCGCCCGGGGGAAATCAGCCCCAGCATTTT. It yields the protein CASSLSPGGNQPQHF.

This clonotype was seen at least ten times. The chain joins TRBV12-3 or TRBV12-4 to TRBJ2-1; weak D call: TRBD1 (6 bases). Trimming took 6 bases from V and 0 from J, leaving 9 bases between them. The CDR3 is 14 residues long. The CDR3 loop is CASSDRSSYNEQFF. CDR3 coding DNA: TGTGCCAGCAGCGACAGGAGCTCCTACAATGAGCAGTTCTTC.

The genes are TRBV6-2 or TRBV6-3 and TRBJ1-5, with D tentatively TRBD1 (6 bases). The V end was cut by 2 bases, the J end by 2 bases, with 10 bases between. The CDR3 totals 15 residues. Per germline, CDR1 MNHEY and CDR2 SVGEGT. The CDR3, as DNA: TGTGCCAGCAGTTACCAGGGGCTTGGCAATCAGCCCCAGCATTTT. It codes for CASSYQGLGNQPQHF.

This clonotype was recorded a few times. The chain carries TRBV7-2 and TRBJ2-4; 7 bases align to TRBD1. Germline trimming cut 1 base from V and 6 bases from J; bases unmatched to any gene: 9. Germline V gives CDR1 SGHTA, CDR2 FQGNSA. This CDR3 is built from 16 residues. The chain's CDR3 is CASSLVAGGMGNIQYF. The CDR3 bases are TGTGCCAGCAGCTTAGTGGCAGGGGGAATGGGAAACATTCAGTACTTC. The complete variable domain, with remaining parts taken from reference TRBV7-2 and TRBJ2-4, reads GAGVSQSPSNKVTEKGKDVELRCDPISGHTALYWYRQSLGQGLEFLIYFQGNSAPDKSGLPSDRFSAERTGGSVSTLTIQRTQQEDSAVYLCASSLVAGGMGNIQYFGAGTRLSVL.

This rearrangement joins TRBV5-1 to TRBJ2-2; 9 bases are shared with TRBD1. CDR1 and CDR2 (germline): SGHRS, YFSETQ. The CDR3 has 15 residues. Trimming took 4 bases from V and 5 from J; bases not matched to a gene: 6. CDR3 in amino acids: CASSRGQGGTGELFF. The DNA of the CDR3 is TGCGCCAGCAGCCGGGGACAGGGTGGTACCGGGGAGCTGTTTTTT.

This clonotype was seen a handful of times. The DNA for the CDR3 is TGCGCCAGCAGCTCAATGGGCGGACGCACAGATACGCAGTATTTT. This translates into CASSSMGGRTDTQYF. This chain links TRBV5-1 with TRBJ2-3; D uncertain. Trimming took 3 bases from V and 1 from J, leaving 12 bases between them. CDR1 is SGHRS, CDR2 YFSETQ, per germline. The length of the CDR3 is 15 residues.

The V gene is TRBV7-2, the J gene TRBJ1-1; TRBD1 agrees at 7 bases. Germline V CDR1 and CDR2: SGHTA, FQGNSA. Germline trimming cut 3 bases from V and 5 bases from J; bases unmatched to any gene: 6. The CDR3 has 14 amino acids. CDR3 loop: CASSFQGGNTEAFF. Written as DNA, the CDR3 is TGTGCCAGCAGCTTCCAGGGGGGTAATACTGAAGCTTTCTTT. Combining the CDR3 with reference TRBV7-2 and TRBJ1-1 gives the whole variable domain GAGVSQSPSNKVTEKGKDVELRCDPISGHTALYWYRQSLGQGLEFLIYFQGNSAPDKSGLPSDRFSAERTGGSVSTLTIQRTQQEDSAVYLCASSFQGGNTEAFFGQGTRLTVV.

The V gene is TRBV7-2, the J gene TRBJ2-3; 8 bases match TRBD2. CDR1 and CDR2 (germline): SGHTA, FQGNSA. This CDR3 has 16 residues. The V gene end was trimmed by 7 bases and the J gene end by 4 bases; junction bases not matched to a gene: 13. The CDR3 loop reads CASTSTSSGGPDTQYF. The DNA of the CDR3 is TGTGCCAGCACCTCGACATCCTCGGGGGGGCCAGATACGCAGTATTTT.

The chain carries TRBV5-1 and TRBJ1-1, with D possibly being TRBD1 (5 bases). The CDR3 runs 15 residues. The V gene's germline CDR1 is SGHRS and CDR2 YFSETQ. Trimming removed 0 bases at V and 1 base at J, with 10 bases between. CDR3 nucleotide sequence: TGCGCCAGCAGCTTGGGTACAGGATGGAACACTGAAGCTTTCTTT. Translating gives CASSLGTGWNTEAFF.

This clonotype was counted between two and nine times. The V call is TRBV6-5, the J call TRBJ2-7; D is unresolved. V lost 3 bases, J lost 0 bases, and 12 bases lay in between. Germline CDR1 MNHEY, CDR2 SVGAGI. The CDR3 length is 15 residues. The CDR3 spells CASSYFLSSSYEQYF. CDR3 coding DNA: TGTGCCAGCAGTTATTTCCTTTCAAGCTCCTACGAGCAGTACTTC.

This clonotype was detected many times. The chain carries TRBV29-1 and TRBJ2-3; D unresolved. Trimming took 5 bases from V and 0 from J, leaving 6 bases between them. This CDR3 spans 12 amino acids. Germline values: CDR1 SQVTM, CDR2 ANQGSEA. The CDR3 here is CSVQISTDTQYF. The CDR3 nucleotides are TGCAGCGTTCAGATCAGCACAGATACGCAGTATTTT.

The chain carries TRBV7-2 and TRBJ2-1; the match to TRBD2 covers 9 bases. The germline V gene has CDR1 SGHTA and CDR2 FQGNSA. This CDR3 contains 15 residues. After removal of 7 bases from V and 8 bases from J, the junction contained 12 bases not matched to a gene. The CDR3 region is CASNLGLAGADEQFF. In DNA form, the CDR3 reads TGTGCCAGCAATTTGGGACTAGCTGGGGCCGATGAGCAGTTCTTC.

The chain has TRBV10-3 and TRBJ2-1; the match to TRBD1 covers 8 bases. The CDR3 runs 14 residues. After removal of 8 bases from V and 9 bases from J, the junction contained 12 bases not matched to a gene. The V gene's germline CDR1 is ENHRY and CDR2 SYGVKD. CDR3 region: CAIWQDREEAEQFF. DNA of the CDR3: TGTGCCATCTGGCAGGACAGGGAGGAGGCTGAGCAGTTCTTC.

For the CDR3, the DNA is TGTGCCAGCAGCAGGGAGAAAGACACCGGGGAGCTGTTTTTT. It is translated as CASSREKDTGELFF. The chain recombines TRBV7-2 with TRBJ2-2, with D perhaps TRBD2 (5 bases). The V end was cut by 5 bases, the J end by 3 bases, with 10 bases between. From germline, CDR1 is SGHTA and CDR2 FQGNSA. This CDR3 spans 14 amino acids.

The V call is TRBV7-2, the J call TRBJ2-1; possibly TRBD2 for D (6 bases). There are 12 residues in the CDR3. Trimming removed 1 base at V and 15 bases at J, with 13 bases between. The germline V gene encodes CDR1 SGHTA and CDR2 FQGNSA. The CDR3 DNA sequence: TGTGCCAGCAGCTTAGTAGGCGGGGTTGCGTTCTTC. This encodes CASSLVGGVAFF.

Points on this clonotype: A much larger clone sits a single nucleotide away, making a read error possible. The rearrangement joins TRBV30 to TRBJ2-7; D call uncertain. The CDR3 length is 11 residues. The germline V and J ends were trimmed by 2 bases and 7 bases, with 9 bases remaining between them. Germline CDR1 GTSNPN, CDR2 SVGIG (reference sequence). The CDR3 DNA is TGTGCCTGGAGTCAATCGGAAGAGCAGTACTTC. This gives the protein CAWSQSEEQYF.